The source of this T cell receptor (beta chain) is a study of blood T cells in healthy people across ages. The CDR3 is 13 amino acids. V lost 7 bases and J 0 bases, leaving 13 bases between the germline ends. CDR1 SQVTM and CDR2 ANQGSEA come from the germline V gene. The use of a sample-barcoded 5' primer and a J-beta primer mix characterized a second PCR of roughly 7 to 11 cycles. MiXCR was run by TCRdb on the 5' RACE reads, yielding one entry per CDR3 protein. The sample lists 650,000 or so distinct CDR3 sequences, 52% occurring once. V is TRBV29-1 and J is TRBJ2-7; a weak D match, TRBD1 (6 bases). The sequence was collected from an elderly woman in good health. The sequenced sample was blood. CDR3 amino acids: CSGTTGSSYEQYF. The CDR3 region has the DNA TGCAGCGGAACTACAGGGAGCTCCTACGAGCAGTACTTC.